The rows below give T cell receptor beta chains drawn from one sample of a study of CD8+CD57+ T cells in acquired aplastic anemia. TCRdb fed the reads into MiXCR, producing one record per CDR3 protein. The sample shows roughly 160,000 distinct CDR3 sequences, about 60% of them seen only once. Sequencing was carried out using sorted CD4+, CD8+, or CD8+CD57+ T cells (not recorded which) from PBMCs. All receptors come from a human donor in good health. The CDR3 runs from the conserved cysteine through the conserved F or W. Fields, in order: clone size, J gene, V gene, D gene, CDR3 protein, CDR3 DNA. The D gene is left open where the match is weak. Clone size is not always given. Where it is, it says once, few, many or a class for expanded clones.

size: few; J: TRBJ2-7; V: TRBV7-6; D: NA; CDR3: CASSLTGAEQYF; DNA: TGTGCCAGCAGCCTTACGGGGGCCGAGCAGTACTTC
size: few; J: TRBJ2-7; V: TRBV5-6; D: NA; CDR3: CASSLDPGPSYEQYF; DNA: TGTGCCAGCAGCTTGGACCCCGGACCCTCCTACGAGCAGTACTTC
size: NA; J: TRBJ1-6; V: TRBV15; D: TRBD1; CDR3: CATSRARTGSSPLHF; DNA: TGTGCCACCAGCAGAGCGCGGACAGGGTCCTCACCCCTCCACTTT
size: many; J: TRBJ2-3; V: TRBV2; D: NA; CDR3: CASERAVDGGDTQYF; DNA: TGTGCCAGCGAGCGAGCGGTCGACGGAGGAGATACGCAGTATTTT
size: NA; J: TRBJ2-2; V: TRBV12-3/TRBV12-4; D: NA; CDR3: CASSPSTGTGELFF; DNA: TGTGCCAGCAGTCCTAGTACAGGAACCGGGGAGCTGTTTTTT
size: NA; J: TRBJ2-3; V: TRBV7-3; D: NA; CDR3: CASSAPSDTDTQYF; DNA: TGTGCCAGCAGCGCCCCTAGCGACACAGATACGCAGTATTTT
size: NA; J: TRBJ1-4; V: TRBV24-1; D: NA; CDR3: CATSNSGVSEKLFF; DNA: TGTGCCACCAGTAATTCCGGGGTGAGTGAAAAACTGTTTTTT
size: NA; J: TRBJ2-1; V: TRBV5-1; D: TRBD1; CDR3: CASSTPDRGSYNEQFF; DNA: TGCGCCAGCAGCACGCCCGACAGGGGCTCCTACAATGAGCAGTTCTTC
size: NA; J: TRBJ1-1; V: TRBV4-1; D: TRBD1; CDR3: CASSQEDRVLNTEAFF; DNA: TGCGCCAGCAGCCAAGAAGACAGGGTCCTAAACACTGAAGCTTTCTTT
size: NA; J: TRBJ2-5; V: TRBV5-1; D: NA; CDR3: CASSLLGAQETQYF; DNA: TGCGCCAGCAGCTTGCTCGGAGCCCAAGAGACCCAGTACTTC
size: many; J: TRBJ1-3; V: TRBV7-9; D: NA; CDR3: CASSFGNTIYF; DNA: TGTGCCAGCAGCTTTGGAAACACCATATATTTT
size: NA; J: TRBJ2-7; V: TRBV10-3; D: NA; CDR3: CASSRNSHYEQYF; DNA: TGTGCCAGCAGCCGAAACAGCCACTACGAGCAGTACTTC
size: NA; J: TRBJ2-7; V: TRBV19; D: NA; CDR3: CASSTTRTVTYEQYF; DNA: TGTGCCAGTAGCACCACTAGGACGGTTACCTACGAGCAGTACTTC
size: NA; J: TRBJ1-2; V: TRBV6-5; D: NA; CDR3: CASSYGTYGYTF; DNA: TGTGCCAGCAGTTACGGGACGTATGGCTACACCTTC
size: NA; J: TRBJ1-2; V: TRBV20-1; D: NA; CDR3: CSARGLTNYGYTF; DNA: TGCAGTGCTAGGGGACTGACCAACTATGGCTACACCTTC
size: NA; J: TRBJ1-4; V: TRBV29-1; D: NA; CDR3: CSGRYSLTNEKLFF; DNA: TGCAGCGGTAGATACAGCCTAACTAATGAAAAACTGTTTTTT
size: many; J: TRBJ2-7; V: TRBV11-3; D: NA; CDR3: CASSLFGGLHEQYF; DNA: TGTGCCAGCAGCTTATTTGGGGGTCTGCACGAGCAGTACTTC
size: few; J: TRBJ2-1; V: TRBV4-3; D: NA; CDR3: CASSQGITASVTFGFYNEQFF; DNA: TGCGCCAGCAGCCAAGGGATCACCGCGTCGGTGACCTTTGGGTTCTACAATGAGCAGTTCTTC
size: NA; J: TRBJ1-1; V: TRBV19; D: NA; CDR3: CASSSNREDTEAFF; DNA: TGTGCCAGTAGTAGTAACAGGGAGGACACTGAAGCTTTCTTT
size: NA; J: TRBJ2-3; V: TRBV6-6; D: TRBD1; CDR3: CASSYATGIITDTQYF; DNA: TGTGCCAGCAGTTACGCGACAGGGATTATTACAGATACGCAGTATTTT
size: many; J: TRBJ1-5; V: TRBV15; D: NA; CDR3: CATSRDHGATNQPQHF; DNA: TGTGCCACCAGCAGAGATCACGGGGCGACTAATCAGCCCCAGCATTTT
size: NA; J: TRBJ2-7; V: TRBV6-5; D: NA; CDR3: CASSSGEPYEQYF; DNA: TGTGCCAGCAGTTCGGGGGAGCCATACGAGCAGTACTTC
size: NA; J: TRBJ2-7; V: TRBV7-8; D: TRBD1; CDR3: CASSSQQGAGEQYF; DNA: TGTGCCAGCAGCTCACAACAGGGGGCGGGTGAGCAGTACTTC
size: few; J: TRBJ1-6; V: TRBV7-6; D: TRBD1; CDR3: CASSPGTGEHSPLHF; DNA: TGTGCCAGCAGCCCTGGGACAGGGGAGCATTCACCCCTCCACTTT
size: NA; J: TRBJ2-1; V: TRBV7-2; D: NA; CDR3: CASSFRDEQFF; DNA: TGTGCCAGCAGCTTTCGTGATGAGCAGTTCTTC
size: once; J: TRBJ2-3; V: TRBV24-1; D: NA; CDR3: CATSDGGTDTQYF; DNA: TGTGCCACCAGTGATGGAGGAACAGATACGCAGTATTTT
size: NA; J: TRBJ1-1; V: TRBV10-2; D: NA; CDR3: CASSDVTSGAKNTEAFF; DNA: TGCGCCAGCAGTGATGTGACTAGCGGAGCCAAAAACACTGAAGCTTTCTTT
size: NA; J: TRBJ2-2; V: TRBV24-1; D: NA; CDR3: CATSELRQGPQGCANTGELFF; DNA: TGTGCCACCAGTGAGTTGCGCCAGGGTCCCCAGGGCTGTGCGAACACCGGGGAGCTGTTTTTT
size: NA; J: TRBJ2-7; V: TRBV13; D: TRBD2; CDR3: CASSERGGAYEQYF; DNA: TGTGCCAGCAGCGAGAGGGGAGGGGCCTACGAGCAGTACTTC
size: many; J: TRBJ2-2; V: TRBV4-2; D: TRBD2; CDR3: CASSPKGTSGKNGELFF; DNA: TGTGCCAGCAGCCCCAAAGGGACTAGCGGGAAGAACGGGGAGCTGTTTTTT
size: many; J: TRBJ2-7; V: TRBV20-1; D: NA; CDR3: CSASDSYEQYF; DNA: TGCAGTGCTAGTGACAGCTACGAGCAGTACTTC
size: NA; J: TRBJ2-5; V: TRBV29-1; D: NA; CDR3: CSVEDLRKGTQYF; DNA: TGCAGCGTTGAAGATCTCCGAAAAGGGACCCAGTACTTC
size: once; J: TRBJ1-2; V: TRBV7-2; D: TRBD1; CDR3: CASSSTSGTEDGYTF; DNA: TGTGCCAGCAGTTCAACTAGCGGGACAGAAGATGGCTACACCTTC
size: NA; J: TRBJ1-1; V: TRBV7-8; D: NA; CDR3: CASSQDRDIEAFF; DNA: TGTGCCAGCAGCCAGGACCGGGACATTGAAGCTTTCTTT
size: NA; J: TRBJ1-6; V: TRBV10-3; D: NA; CDR3: CATHREGGNSPLHF; DNA: TGTGCCACCCACAGGGAGGGGGGTAATTCACCCCTCCACTTT
size: NA; J: TRBJ1-1; V: TRBV25-1; D: NA; CDR3: CASSETVNTEAFF; DNA: TGTGCCAGCAGTGAAACTGTGAACACTGAAGCTTTCTTT
size: NA; J: TRBJ1-3; V: TRBV19; D: NA; CDR3: CASSQSGNTIYF; DNA: TGTGCCAGTAGTCAATCTGGAAACACCATATATTTT
size: once; J: TRBJ2-2; V: TRBV7-9; D: NA; CDR3: CASSSFNTGELFF; DNA: TGTGCCAGCAGCTCGTTTAACACCGGGGAGCTGTTTTTT
size: NA; J: TRBJ1-2; V: TRBV7-2; D: TRBD1; CDR3: CASSRDSENYGYTF; DNA: TGTGCCAGCAGTCGGGACAGTGAAAACTATGGCTACACCTTC
size: NA; J: TRBJ1-3; V: TRBV10-3; D: NA; CDR3: CASLNAKSIGNTIYF; DNA: TGTGCCAGCTTGAACGCGAAGAGTATTGGAAACACCATATATTTT
size: NA; J: TRBJ1-6; V: TRBV4-2; D: TRBD1; CDR3: CASSLRDRAFTPLHF; DNA: TGTGCCAGCAGCCTACGGGACAGGGCTTTTACACCCCTCCACTTT
size: many; J: TRBJ2-2; V: TRBV6-5; D: NA; CDR3: CASSWRLTGELFF; DNA: TGTGCCAGCAGCTGGCGGCTCACCGGGGAGCTGTTTTTT
size: many; J: TRBJ2-1; V: TRBV4-2; D: TRBD2; CDR3: CASSPTTSGSYNEQFF; DNA: TGTGCCAGCAGCCCCACAACTAGCGGGTCGTACAATGAGCAGTTCTTC
size: few; J: TRBJ2-2; V: TRBV7-7; D: TRBD2; CDR3: CASSLGRLAGGTGELFF; DNA: TGTGCCAGCAGCTTAGGGCGACTAGCGGGAGGGACCGGGGAGCTGTTTTTT
size: NA; J: TRBJ2-7; V: TRBV10-1; D: NA; CDR3: CASPGQLSYEQYF; DNA: TGCGCCAGCCCAGGGCAACTCTCCTACGAGCAGTACTTC
size: many; J: TRBJ1-2; V: TRBV28; D: NA; CDR3: CASSSGTYGYTF; DNA: TGTGCCAGCAGTTCCGGGACATATGGCTACACCTTC
size: once; J: TRBJ1-2; V: TRBV7-2; D: NA; CDR3: CASSARTDPYGYTF; DNA: TGTGCCAGCAGCGCGCGGACAGATCCCTATGGCTACACCTTC
size: many; J: TRBJ2-1; V: TRBV20-1; D: NA; CDR3: CSARDSGYSYNEQFF; DNA: TGCAGTGCTAGAGATAGTGGCTACTCCTACAATGAGCAGTTCTTC
size: NA; J: TRBJ1-1; V: TRBV20-1; D: NA; CDR3: CSARVVRGLNTEAFF; DNA: TGCAGTGCTAGAGTTGTCCGGGGACTGAACACTGAAGCTTTCTTT
size: NA; J: TRBJ1-6; V: TRBV2; D: TRBD1; CDR3: CASSEIGTGVSPLHF; DNA: TGTGCCAGCAGTGAAATCGGGACAGGGGTCTCACCCCTCCACTTT
size: NA; J: TRBJ1-1; V: TRBV25-1; D: TRBD1; CDR3: CASSGAGTVIYLF; DNA: TGTGCCAGCAGTGGGGCCGGGACAGTGATTTATCTCTTT
size: NA; J: TRBJ1-5; V: TRBV27; D: NA; CDR3: CASSHRDSNQPQHF; DNA: TGTGCCAGCAGCCACCGGGACAGCAATCAGCCCCAGCATTTT
size: NA; J: TRBJ1-5; V: TRBV28; D: NA; CDR3: CTVGNSNQPQHF; DNA: TGTACTGTGGGGAATAGCAATCAGCCCCAGCATTTT
size: NA; J: TRBJ2-7; V: TRBV7-2; D: NA; CDR3: CASSLSHMGGGGYEQYF; DNA: TGTGCCAGCAGCTTATCCCACATGGGGGGCGGAGGATACGAGCAGTACTTC
size: many; J: TRBJ2-7; V: TRBV7-6; D: NA; CDR3: CASSLGIGGSYEQYF; DNA: TGTGCCAGCAGCTTAGGGATTGGTGGCTCCTACGAGCAGTACTTC
size: NA; J: TRBJ1-4; V: TRBV5-1; D: NA; CDR3: CASSFTGGGEKLSF; DNA: TGCGCCAGCAGCTTTACAGGTGGCGGTGAAAAACTGTCTTTT
size: once; J: TRBJ2-5; V: TRBV7-2; D: NA; CDR3: CASSSGQETQYF; DNA: TGTGCCAGCAGTTCTGGACAAGAGACCCAGTACTTC
size: NA; J: TRBJ1-6; V: TRBV29-1; D: NA; CDR3: CSGARGYNSPLHF; DNA: TGCAGCGGCGCTAGGGGTTATAATTCACCCCTCCACTTT
size: once; J: TRBJ1-2; V: TRBV19; D: TRBD1; CDR3: CASSIKGWDSEGYGYTF; DNA: TGTGCCAGTAGTATCAAAGGTTGGGACAGTGAGGGATATGGCTACACCTTC